This T cell receptor beta chain was retrieved from a study of HIV-infected patients and healthy controls. Findings and caveats of the study: Healthy control repertoires had roughly threefold more distinct CDR3s than untreated HIV+ repertoires, and higher Shannon diversity. No HLA typing of donors was done in this study. HIV+ repertoires were severely depleted of MAIT alpha-chain CDR3s, unlike healthy controls.

cDNA was made from 500 ng RNA using alpha and beta constant primers. Separate chain-specific third strand synthesis with multiplexing indices produced the alpha and beta libraries. TCRdb reanalysed the 5' RACE reads using MiXCR and keeps one entry per CDR3 protein. Among around 18,000 distinct CDR3 sequences, about 9.5% were seen once, and the ten largest hold approximately 3.1%. All unsorted peripheral T cells were captured because whole blood was used without fractionation. Peripheral blood, around 2.5 ml, was drawn for RNA extraction. About this clonotype itself: Its antigen is undetermined.

The sequence was obtained from an adult in good health. Input material: blood.

CDR3 nucleotides: TGTGCCAGCAGTGACGGGCGGACTAGCAATCAGCCCCAGCATTTT. Protein product: CASSDGRTSNQPQHF. V is TRBV25-1 and J is TRBJ1-5; D gene uncertain. V dropped 3 bases and J dropped 0 bases, with 9 bases sitting between them. Germline lookup yields CDR1 MGHDK and CDR2 SYGVNS. The CDR3 sequence is 15 residues long.